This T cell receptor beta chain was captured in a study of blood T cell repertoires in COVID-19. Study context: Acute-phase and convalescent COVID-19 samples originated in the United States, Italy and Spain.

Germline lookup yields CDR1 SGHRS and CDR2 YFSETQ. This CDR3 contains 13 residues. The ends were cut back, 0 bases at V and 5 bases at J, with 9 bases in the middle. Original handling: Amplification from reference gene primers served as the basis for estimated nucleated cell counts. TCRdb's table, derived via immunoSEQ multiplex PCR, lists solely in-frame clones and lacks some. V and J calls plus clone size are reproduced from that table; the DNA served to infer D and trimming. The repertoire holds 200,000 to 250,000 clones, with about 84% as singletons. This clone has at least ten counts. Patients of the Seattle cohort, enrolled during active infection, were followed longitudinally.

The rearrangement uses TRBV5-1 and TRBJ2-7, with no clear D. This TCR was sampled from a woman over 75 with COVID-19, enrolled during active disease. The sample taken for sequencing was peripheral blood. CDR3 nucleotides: TGCGCCAGCAGCTTGGGTTACACCGACGAGCAGTACTTC. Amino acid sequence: CASSLGYTDEQYF.